The present entry profiles one T cell receptor (beta chain) with its context. The CDR3 covers 15 residues. Per germline, CDR1 KGHSH and CDR2 LQKENI. V dropped 8 bases and J dropped 4 bases, with 20 bases sitting between them. The data derive from a study of blood T cell repertoires in COVID-19. Study background: Sample material is recorded as cDNA or gDNA derived from T cells, B-cell-depleted T cells, or PBMCs.

TCRdb's copy holds only in-frame clones and misses some; the assay was immunoSEQ multiplex PCR. This sample has roughly 250,000 clones, with approximately 80% found just once. The chain employs TRBV18 and TRBJ1-2; D not certain. The sample consisted of peripheral blood. The sequence came from an elderly woman with active or convalescent COVID-19. The CDR3 protein is CASPERGTGFYGYTF. In DNA form, the CDR3 reads TGTGCCAGCCCCGAAAGAGGAACGGGTTTCTATGGCTACACCTTC.